This T cell receptor beta chain was identified in a study of T cell responses to AZD1222 COVID-19 vaccine. The analysis combined second doses at about 4 or about 12 weeks. The germline V gene encodes CDR1 MNHEY and CDR2 SVGAGI. This CDR3 is 11 amino acids long. Between the trimmed V and J ends, which lost 6 bases and 13 bases, there was a span of 15 bases. General study results and limits: Sampled repertoires all dated from after the peak T cell response. Distributed over spike, vaccine-associated CD4 TCRs predominated at 160-218 and 743-854.

A remark on this clone: The target antigen is unknown.

TCRdb's copy holds only in-frame clones and misses some; the assay was immunoSEQ multiplex PCR. The data hold fewer than 150,000 clones, with roughly 88% observed a single time. The rearrangement links TRBV6-5 to TRBJ2-5, with D possibly TRBD2 on 6 matching bases. This TCR was recovered from an adult who received the AZD1222 COVID-19 vaccine. This sample comprised peripheral blood, obtained 28 days after the second AZD1222 dose. The CDR3 DNA sequence: TGTGCCAGCAGGTCCCCGGGGACTGTGTACTTC. Translated: CASRSPGTVYF.